Below are 14 T cell receptor beta chains sequenced from a single sample in a study of CD8 T cells in ankylosing spondylitis. TCRdb used MiXCR to reprocess the 5' RACE reads, holding one entry per CDR3 protein. The data contain fewer than 250,000 distinct CDR3 sequences, about 11% of them singletons. The sample consisted of blood, either unsorted or a sorted T cell fraction (not recorded which). All receptors come from a male donor with ankylosing spondylitis or in good health (not recorded which).

This clonotype was observed a few times. The chain is built from TRBV7-2 and TRBJ2-7, with 9 bases matching TRBD1. After removal of 6 bases from V and 3 bases from J, the junction contained 9 bases not matched to a gene. This CDR3 comprises 15 residues. CDR1 is SGHTA and CDR2 is FQGNSA in the germline V gene. The CDR3 sequence is CASRPPGQGFYEQYF. The DNA for the CDR3 is TGTGCCAGCAGACCCCCGGGACAGGGATTCTACGAGCAGTACTTC.

This clonotype showed up many times. The chain recombines TRBV7-2 with TRBJ2-3; TRBD2 aligns across 15 bases. Germline CDR1 is SGHTA and CDR2 is FQGNSA. J lost 4 bases, V lost 5 bases, and 7 bases had no gene match. The CDR3 sequence is 17 residues long. CDR3 sequence (DNA): TGTGCCAGCAGCACCGGACTAGCGGGGGGGTGGGCAGATACGCAGTATTTT. This sequence encodes CASSTGLAGGWADTQYF.

This clonotype appeared many times. The chain couples TRBV20-1 to TRBJ1-1, with unresolved D. The CDR3 has 15 amino acids. Trimming took off 2 bases at V and 5 bases at J, with 18 bases between the two ends. Looked up from germline, CDR1 is DFQATT and CDR2 is SNEGSKA (reference sequence). The CDR3: CSARMGRASGTEAFF. The CDR3 DNA sequence: TGCAGTGCTAGAATGGGGAGGGCAAGTGGGACTGAAGCTTTCTTT.

In this sample, this clonotype turned up many times. The chain uses TRBV6-1 and TRBJ1-1, with D maybe TRBD1 (6 bases). V lost 11 bases and J 6 bases, leaving 22 bases between the germline ends. Germline CDR1 is MNHNS and CDR2 is SASEGT. This CDR3 has 14 amino acids. The CDR3 reads CAVGTPKSDAEAFF. In nucleotides, the CDR3 is TGTGCCGTCGGGACACCGAAATCCGACGCTGAAGCTTTCTTT.

The rearrangement uses TRBV25-1 and TRBJ2-2, with D uncertain. With 6 bases removed from V and 7 bases from J, the gap between germline ends came to 9 bases. CDR1 MGHDK and CDR2 SYGVNS come from the germline V gene. The CDR3 runs to 12 residues. CDR3 in amino acids: CASRATGGELFF. In DNA, the CDR3 is TGTGCCAGCAGGGCCACGGGCGGGGAGCTGTTTTTT.

In its sample, this clonotype was seen many times. The CDR3 DNA is TGTGCCAGCAGTCTGGACGGAGACTATGAAAAACTGTTTTTT. It is translated as CASSLDGDYEKLFF. The rearrangement uses TRBV28 and TRBJ1-4; D unresolved. CDR1 and CDR2 (germline): MDHEN, SYDVKM. Deletions cut 5 bases from V and 6 bases from J, with 13 bases between. This CDR3 has 14 residues.

This clonotype was picked up one time. This chain links TRBV7-3 with TRBJ2-7; D is tentatively TRBD1 or TRBD2 (5 bases each). V was pared by 1 base and J by 3 bases, with 13 bases between. The CDR3 runs to 15 residues. Per germline, CDR1 SGHTA and CDR2 FQGTGA. The CDR3 here is CASSLNGGTIYEQYF. In DNA form, the CDR3 reads TGTGCCAGCAGCTTAAATGGGGGTACGATCTACGAGCAGTACTTC.

Many counts were recorded for this clonotype. J is TRBJ2-1 and V is TRBV6-6; no firm D call. V shed 2 bases and J shed 1 base, with 3 bases lying between them. CDR1 is MNHNY and CDR2 is SVGAGI in the germline V gene (reference sequence). There are 13 residues in the CDR3. This CDR3 is CASSYESYNEQFF. In DNA, the CDR3 is TGTGCCAGCAGTTACGAGTCCTACAATGAGCAGTTCTTC.

V gene TRBV6-5 combines with J gene TRBJ2-6; possibly TRBD1 for D (5 bases). The CDR3 runs to 17 residues. Germline lookup yields CDR1 MNHEY and CDR2 SVGAGI. V was clipped by 0 bases and J by 0 bases, with 9 bases between them. In DNA, the CDR3 is TGTGCCAGCAGTTACTCTACAGGTAGCTCTGGGGCCAACGTCCTGACTTTC. It specifies CASSYSTGSSGANVLTF.

The table lists this clonotype with many counts. The chain carries TRBV20-1 and TRBJ2-2; 7 bases align to TRBD1. The CDR3 consists of 15 residues. Germline CDR1 DFQATT, CDR2 SNEGSKA (reference sequence). The junction had 9 bases not matched to a gene; V was cut back by 3 bases and J by 5 bases. The CDR3 region is CSASSGTVLTGELFF. In nucleotides, the CDR3 is TGCAGTGCTAGCTCCGGGACAGTGCTGACCGGGGAGCTGTTTTTT.

V gene TRBV3-1 combines with J gene TRBJ1-2, with D unclear. Germline values: CDR1 LGHDT, CDR2 YNNKEL (reference sequence). The CDR3 spans 14 residues. The V end lost 0 bases, the J end lost 8 bases, and 13 bases lay between the germline ends. In DNA, the CDR3 is TGTGCCAGCAGCCAAGAATGGGATCTAGGGGGCTACACCTTC. It encodes CASSQEWDLGGYTF.

This clonotype was recorded many times. This rearrangement joins TRBV20-1 to TRBJ2-2; D not resolved. The CDR3 runs 13 residues. The germline V gene has CDR1 DFQATT and CDR2 SNEGSKA (reference sequence). Trimming left V 2 bases short and J 1 base short, with 5 bases between. CDR3 sequence reads: CSARTGNTGELFF. The DNA of the CDR3 is TGCAGTGCTAGAACCGGGAACACCGGGGAGCTGTTTTTT.

The rearrangement links TRBV20-1 to TRBJ2-5, with 12 bases identical to TRBD2. The germline V gene has CDR1 DFQATT and CDR2 SNEGSKA (reference sequence). With V trimmed by 6 bases and J by 3 bases, 11 bases remained unmatched. The CDR3 runs to 16 residues. The DNA of the CDR3 is TGCAGTGCCCTCAGATCTAGCGGGGGGGTGGAAGAGACCCAGTACTTC. Encoded protein: CSALRSSGGVEETQYF.

This clonotype was observed many times. The rearrangement links TRBV5-1 to TRBJ2-1; tentative D call: TRBD2 (5 bases). V lost 0 bases to trimming and J lost 0 bases, with 7 bases between them. Per the germline V gene, CDR1 is SGHRS and CDR2 is YFSETQ. CDR3 length: 15 amino acids. CDR3 nucleotides: TGCGCCAGCAGCTTGGAGCGGAGCTCCTACAATGAGCAGTTCTTC. It codes for CASSLERSSYNEQFF.